A single sample is the source of the 18 T cell receptor beta chains below, sequenced in a study of shared clonotypes between healthy human individuals. The repertoire was sequenced with immunoSEQ multiplex PCR; TCRdb's copy has only in-frame clones and lacks some. The table has nearly 750,000 clones, approximately 77% seen once; the top ten hold around 1.7%. The sequencing sample was made of memory CD4+ T cells sorted from blood. Subset noted: CD45RA-negative fraction. All receptors come from a woman in her twenties or thirties in good health.

The chain is built from TRBV7-2 and TRBJ2-7, with 7 bases aligning to TRBD1. With V trimmed by 4 bases and J by 8 bases, 8 bases remained unmatched. Germline V gives CDR1 SGHTA, CDR2 FQGNSA. The CDR3 length is 13 residues. For the CDR3, the DNA is TGTGCCAGCAGCTACAGCCGGGACAGTCAGCAGTACTTC. Protein: CASSYSRDSQQYF.

The chain carries TRBV10-2 and TRBJ2-3; 10 bases match TRBD2. CDR3 size: 15 residues. The germline V gene has CDR1 WSHSY and CDR2 SAAADI. With V trimmed by 3 bases and J by 9 bases, 9 bases remained unmatched. The CDR3 spells CASSDLAGEGGTQYF. Here the CDR3 DNA reads TGCGCCAGCAGTGACCTAGCGGGAGAGGGAGGCACGCAGTATTTT.

The J gene is TRBJ2-1, the V gene TRBV7-9; 7 bases map to TRBD2. CDR3 size: 15 residues. Germline CDR1 SEHNR, CDR2 FQNEAQ (reference sequence). Germline trimming cut 2 bases from V and 4 bases from J; bases unmatched to any gene: 5. Written as DNA, the CDR3 is TGTGCCAGCAGCTTAATTCGGCGGGAGTACAATGAGCAGTTCTTC. This gives the protein CASSLIRREYNEQFF.

The chain combines TRBV5-1 with TRBJ1-2; 10 bases are shared with TRBD1. The ends lost 4 bases at V and 7 bases at J; junction bases unmatched: 4. The CDR3 has 13 amino acids. Germline V lookup: CDR1 SGHRS, CDR2 YFSETQ. The CDR3 loop is CASSGGTGAGYTF. The DNA for the CDR3 is TGCGCCAGCAGCGGGGGGACAGGGGCTGGCTACACCTTC.

The gene calls are TRBV30 and TRBJ2-5; 7 bases match TRBD1. The end of the DNA aligns better with TRBJ2-7, so the J call may be wrong. The CDR3 sequence is 12 residues long. CDR1 GTSNPN and CDR2 SVGIG come from the germline V gene (reference sequence). The CDR3 nucleotides read TGTGCCTGGACAGGGGGTGGCTACGAGCAGTACTTC. This translates into CAWTGGGYEQYF.

This rearrangement joins TRBV5-1 to TRBJ1-1; D is unresolved. The CDR3 is made up of 14 amino acids. V was trimmed by 4 bases and J by 0 bases, leaving 10 bases between them. Germline loops: CDR1 SGHRS, CDR2 YFSETQ. CDR3: CASSAGAMNTEAFF. Here the CDR3 DNA reads TGCGCCAGCAGCGCGGGTGCCATGAACACTGAAGCTTTCTTT.

Notes on this clone: This CDR3 is also generated by other DNA sequences in the sample. This rearrangement joins TRBV15 to TRBJ2-5, with 11 nucleotides matching TRBD2. CDR3 size: 17 residues. Trimming cost V 1 base and J 4 bases; bases outside gene matches: 8. Germline CDR1 LNHNV, CDR2 YYDKDF (reference sequence). The CDR3 DNA follows: TGTGCCACCAGCAGAGTTGGTAGCGGGAGGGATGGAGAGACCCAGTACTTC. It codes for CATSRVGSGRDGETQYF.

The V and J genes are TRBV5-8 and TRBJ2-7; 12 bases agree with TRBD1. The ends lost 4 bases at V and 0 bases at J; junction bases unmatched: 5. The CDR3 extends over 16 amino acids. Per germline, CDR1 SGHTS and CDR2 YDEGEE. The CDR3 protein is CASSPGTGGSSYEQYF. In DNA form, the CDR3 reads TGTGCCAGCAGCCCCGGGACAGGGGGCAGCTCCTACGAGCAGTACTTC.

The rearrangement uses TRBV6-5 and TRBJ2-3; D may be TRBD1 (6 bases). V was pared by 5 bases and J by 0 bases, with 12 bases between. The germline V gene encodes CDR1 MNHEY and CDR2 SVGAGI. The CDR3 loop spans 15 amino acids. This CDR3 reads CASSRRDRSTDTQYF. The CDR3 DNA reads TGTGCCAGCAGTCGCCGAGACAGGAGCACAGATACGCAGTATTTT.

The rearrangement uses TRBV5-8 and TRBJ2-7; D possibly corresponds to TRBD2 (5 bases). The CDR3 covers 11 residues. Germline values: CDR1 SGHTS, CDR2 YDEGEE. The ends were cut back, 4 bases at V and 9 bases at J, with 11 bases in the middle. In DNA, the CDR3 is TGTGCCAGCAGCGTCGAAGCGGCGCAGTACTTC. It specifies CASSVEAAQYF.

This clone was detected only a few times. Other DNA sequences within the sample encode an identical CDR3. The V and J genes are TRBV11-2 and TRBJ2-1, with D possibly TRBD2 on 6 matching bases. Per the germline V gene, CDR1 is SGHAT and CDR2 is FQNNGV. The CDR3 consists of 13 residues. Trimming took 5 bases from V and 4 from J, leaving 9 bases between them. CDR3 amino acids: CASSPGEYNEQFF. For the CDR3, the DNA is TGTGCCAGCAGCCCGGGGGAGTACAATGAGCAGTTCTTC. The variable domain in full, with the rest retrieved from reference TRBV11-2 and TRBJ2-1, is EAGVAQSPRYKIIEKRQSVAFWCNPISGHATLYWYQQILGQGPKLLIQFQNNGVVDDSQLPKDRFSAERLKGVDSTLKIQPAKLEDSAVYLCASSPGEYNEQFFGPGTRLTVL.

The rearrangement links TRBV2 to TRBJ1-4, with TRBD1 matching 11 bases. The CDR3 consists of 17 residues. V lost 6 bases, J lost 8 bases, and 14 bases stayed unmatched. CDR1 and CDR2 from the germline V gene are SNHLY and FYNNEI. The DNA of the CDR3 is TGTGCCAGCAGACCCGGACAGGGGGCCCGAGGCGGGGAAAAACTGTTTTTT. Translating gives CASRPGQGARGGEKLFF.

This clone was detected a few times. The V and J genes are TRBV18 and TRBJ2-5; perhaps TRBD2 as D (5 bases). V was clipped by 3 bases and J by 0 bases, with 8 bases between them. The length of the CDR3 is 14 residues. The V gene's germline CDR1 is KGHSH and CDR2 LQKENI. DNA for the CDR3: TGTGCCAGCTCACCCCGGGGATACCAAGAGACCCAGTACTTC. It codes for CASSPRGYQETQYF.

In this sample, this clone turned up many times. The rearrangement links TRBV5-6 to TRBJ2-5; 8 bases agree with TRBD1. Trimming took 3 bases from V and 4 from J; bases not matched to a gene: 2. Germline values: CDR1 SGHDT, CDR2 YYEEEE. The CDR3 is 13 amino acids. The CDR3 region is CASSWDRLETQYF. The CDR3 DNA is TGTGCCAGCAGCTGGGACAGGTTAGAGACCCAGTACTTC.

The chain couples TRBV7-2 to TRBJ1-6, with 10 bases that match TRBD1. CDR1 and CDR2 from the germline V gene are SGHTA and FQGNSA. The ends lost 2 bases at V and 9 bases at J; junction bases unmatched: 1. The CDR3 has 14 residues. CDR3 nucleotides: TGTGCCAGCAGCTTAAGGACAGGGGGTTCACCCCTCCACTTT. It specifies CASSLRTGGSPLHF.

The chain recombines TRBV27 with TRBJ2-7, with D perhaps being TRBD1 or TRBD2 (5 bases each). This CDR3 spans 15 amino acids. V gave up 0 bases and J gave up 1 base, with 10 bases separating them. The germline V gene encodes CDR1 MNHEY and CDR2 SMNVEV (reference sequence). This CDR3 is CASSLSGVPSYEQYF. CDR3 sequence (DNA): TGTGCCAGCAGTTTATCGGGGGTACCATCCTACGAGCAGTACTTC.

This sequence joins TRBV6-1 and TRBJ2-1; 9 positions agree with TRBD2. After removal of 8 bases from V and 5 bases from J, the junction contained 10 bases not matched to a gene. In germline, CDR1 is MNHNS, CDR2 SASEGT. The CDR3 is made up of 15 amino acids. The chain's CDR3 is CASVWTKREDNEQFF. CDR3 bases: TGTGCCAGCGTATGGACCAAGCGGGAGGACAATGAGCAGTTCTTC.

The chain couples TRBV19 to TRBJ1-2; no firm D call. CDR1 is LNHDA and CDR2 is SQIVND in the germline V gene (reference sequence). This CDR3 comprises 14 residues. Trimming removed 7 bases from V and 1 base from J, with 13 bases in between. The CDR3 reads CASKVGRGNYGYTF. Written as DNA, the CDR3 is TGTGCCAGTAAGGTGGGCAGAGGTAACTATGGCTACACCTTC.